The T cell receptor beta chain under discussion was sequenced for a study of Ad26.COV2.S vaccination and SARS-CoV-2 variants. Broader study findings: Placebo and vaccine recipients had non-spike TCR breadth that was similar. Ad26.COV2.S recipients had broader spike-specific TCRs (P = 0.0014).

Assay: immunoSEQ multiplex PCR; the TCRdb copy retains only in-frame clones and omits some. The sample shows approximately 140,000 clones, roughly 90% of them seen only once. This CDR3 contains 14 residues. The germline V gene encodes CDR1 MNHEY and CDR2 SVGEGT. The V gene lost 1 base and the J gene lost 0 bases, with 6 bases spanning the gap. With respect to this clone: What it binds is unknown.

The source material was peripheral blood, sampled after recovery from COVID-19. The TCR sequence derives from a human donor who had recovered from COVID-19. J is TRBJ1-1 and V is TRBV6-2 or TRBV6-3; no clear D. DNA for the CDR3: TGTGCCAGCAGTTACTGGGCAATGAACACTGAAGCTTTCTTT. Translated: CASSYWAMNTEAFF.